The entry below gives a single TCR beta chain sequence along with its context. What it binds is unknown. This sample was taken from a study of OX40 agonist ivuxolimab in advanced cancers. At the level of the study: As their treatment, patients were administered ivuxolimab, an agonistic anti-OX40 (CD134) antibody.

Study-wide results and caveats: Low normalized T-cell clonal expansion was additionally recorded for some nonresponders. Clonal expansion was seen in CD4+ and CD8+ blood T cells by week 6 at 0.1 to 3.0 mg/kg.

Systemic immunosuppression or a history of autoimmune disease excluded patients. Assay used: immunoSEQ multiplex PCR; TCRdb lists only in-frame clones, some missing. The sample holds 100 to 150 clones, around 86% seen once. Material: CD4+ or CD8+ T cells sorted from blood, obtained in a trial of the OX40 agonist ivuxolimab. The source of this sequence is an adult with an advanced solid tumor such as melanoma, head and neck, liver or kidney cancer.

CDR3 nucleotide sequence: TGTGCCAGTAGTCTTACAGGCTCCTCTGGAAACACCATATATTTT. It yields the protein CASSLTGSSGNTIYF. V gene TRBV19 combines with J gene TRBJ1-3; tentatively, D is TRBD1 (5 bases). The germline V and J ends were trimmed by 5 bases and 0 bases, with 11 bases remaining between them. This CDR3 has 15 amino acids. Germline V gene sequence: CDR1 LNHDA, CDR2 SQIVND (reference sequence).